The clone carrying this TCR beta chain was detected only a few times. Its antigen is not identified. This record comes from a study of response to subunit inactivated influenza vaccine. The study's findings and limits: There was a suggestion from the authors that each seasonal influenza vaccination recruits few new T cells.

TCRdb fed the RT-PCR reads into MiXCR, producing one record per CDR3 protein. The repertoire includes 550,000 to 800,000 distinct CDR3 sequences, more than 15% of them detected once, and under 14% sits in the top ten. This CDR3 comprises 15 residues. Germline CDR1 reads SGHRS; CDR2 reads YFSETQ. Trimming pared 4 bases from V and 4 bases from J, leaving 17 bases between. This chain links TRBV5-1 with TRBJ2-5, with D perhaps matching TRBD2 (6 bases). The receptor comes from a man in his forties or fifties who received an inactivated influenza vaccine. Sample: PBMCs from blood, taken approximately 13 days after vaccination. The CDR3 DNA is TGCGCCAGCAGCCCGGGGGACTTTAGTGCAGAGACCCAGTACTTC. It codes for CASSPGDFSAETQYF. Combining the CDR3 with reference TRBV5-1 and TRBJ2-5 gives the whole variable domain KAGVTQTPRYLIKTRGQQVTLSCSPISGHRSVSWYQQTPGQGLQFLFEYFSETQRNKGNFPGRFSGRQFSNSRSEMNVSTLELGDSALYLCASSPGDFSAETQYFGPGTRLLVL.